These 22 T cell receptor beta chains were all obtained from the same sample, sequenced in a study of blood T cell repertoires in COVID-19. Sequencing was performed with immunoSEQ multiplex PCR; in TCRdb, only in-frame clones are kept and a portion is missing. The sample has some 140,000 clones, roughly four fifths seen once. Sequencing was carried out using PBMCs or T cells enriched from blood (not recorded which). The receptors stem from a man over 45 who had recovered from COVID-19.

The V gene is TRBV2, the J gene TRBJ2-1; TRBD1 matches 8 bases. The CDR3 is 16 residues long. The trim removed 4 bases at V and 6 bases at J, leaving 11 bases unmatched. Looked up from germline, CDR1 is SNHLY and CDR2 is FYNNEI. In DNA form, the CDR3 reads TGTGCCAGCAGTGTCAGGGGGCGTAGGCAGCTCAATGAGCAGTTCTTC. Its protein is CASSVRGRRQLNEQFF.

V usage is TRBV9 and J usage is TRBJ1-1; D unclear. CDR3 length: 14 residues. Trimming removed 0 bases from V and 3 bases from J, with 9 bases in between. CDR1 is SGDLS, CDR2 YYNGEE, per germline. This CDR3 reads CASSVDGQYTEAFF. CDR3 DNA sequence: TGTGCCAGCAGCGTAGATGGGCAGTACACTGAAGCTTTCTTT.

This clone appeared once. The chain carries TRBV7-2 and TRBJ2-5; TRBD2 aligns across 9 bases. Germline V gives CDR1 SGHTA, CDR2 FQGNSA. The CDR3 is 16 amino acids. The V gene end was trimmed by 2 bases and the J gene end by 5 bases; junction bases not matched to a gene: 9. CDR3 residues: CASSLSSRGGRETQYF. The CDR3 nucleotides are TGTGCCAGCAGCTTATCATCGCGGGGGGGCCGGGAGACCCAGTACTTC.

The chain is built from TRBV27 and TRBJ1-2, with 12 bases aligning to TRBD1. The J segment lost 0 bases and the V segment lost 3 bases, leaving 5 bases of the junction unmatched. Germline-derived CDR1 and CDR2 are MNHEY and SMNVEV (reference sequence). This CDR3 has 17 residues. The chain's CDR3 is CASSFGTGGASNYGYTF. CDR3 DNA sequence: TGTGCCAGCAGTTTCGGGACAGGGGGCGCGTCTAACTATGGCTACACCTTC.

This chain uses TRBV7-3 with TRBJ1-2, with D unresolved. V shed 3 bases and J shed 1 base, with 12 bases lying between them. Germline lookup yields CDR1 SGHTA and CDR2 FQGTGA. The CDR3 is made up of 15 amino acids. CDR3 in DNA: TGTGCCAGCAGCTTGAGTTCCTCTAATAACTATGGCTACACCTTC. It is translated as CASSLSSSNNYGYTF.

The chain is built from TRBV4-1 and TRBJ1-1; 7 nucleotides line up with TRBD1. The CDR3 sequence is 16 residues long. The V and J ends lost 1 base and 0 bases, in that order; junction bases with no gene match: 5. Germline V gives CDR1 MGHRA, CDR2 YSYEKL. CDR3 nucleotide sequence: TGCGCCAGCAGCCAAGTAACAGGGGCAATGAACACTGAAGCTTTCTTT. Translation gives CASSQVTGAMNTEAFF.

The J gene is TRBJ2-1, the V gene TRBV10-3; 9 nucleotides line up with TRBD2. V gave up 2 bases and J gave up 7 bases; unmatched junction bases: 3. The CDR3 contains 14 residues. Germline V gene sequence: CDR1 ENHRY, CDR2 SYGVKD. The CDR3 DNA reads as TGTGCCATCAGTGAGGCTAGCGGGGTAAATGAGCAGTTCTTC. It encodes CAISEASGVNEQFF.

This chain connects TRBV27 to TRBJ2-7; TRBD1 matches 10 bases. Trimming at V came to 5 bases and at J to 6 bases, leaving 16 bases not matched to a gene. The CDR3 is 17 amino acids. In germline, CDR1 is MNHEY, CDR2 SMNVEV (reference sequence). The CDR3 sequence: CASSTSGTGAFMGEQYF. The DNA of the CDR3 is TGTGCCAGCAGTACCTCCGGGACAGGGGCCTTCATGGGCGAGCAGTACTTC.

The chain couples TRBV9 to TRBJ2-5; TRBD1 matches 7 bases. CDR1 and CDR2 from the germline V gene are SGDLS and YYNGEE. The trim removed 4 bases at V and 4 bases at J, leaving 16 bases unmatched. The CDR3 runs 17 residues. The DNA for the CDR3 is TGTGCCAGCAGCCGACACTCCCGCCAAGGGGGCGGAGAGACCCAGTACTTC. Amino acid sequence: CASSRHSRQGGGETQYF.

A remark on this clone: Compared with germline, one end of the junction differs, possibly owing to a read error. The rearrangement uses TRBV7-7 and TRBJ1-2; D is possibly TRBD1 (6 bases). The CDR3 runs to 15 residues. In germline, CDR1 is SSHAT, CDR2 FNYEAQ (reference sequence). CDR3 sequence (DNA): TGTGCTAGCAGCTATATAAGGGACAACTATGAAGGCTACACCTTC. Its protein product is CASSYIRDNYEGYTF.

The chain has TRBV5-1 and TRBJ1-2; TRBD1 agrees at 8 bases. V lost 4 bases to trimming and J lost 2 bases; unmatched junction nucleotides: 4. The CDR3 has 14 amino acids. Germline lookup yields CDR1 SGHRS and CDR2 YFSETQ. The CDR3 nucleotides are TGCGCCAGCAGCCCTCGGACAGGGAACTATGGCTACACCTTC. Encoded protein: CASSPRTGNYGYTF.

The sample holds one count of this clone. The chain combines TRBV18 with TRBJ1-2, with 10 bases that match TRBD1. The germline V gene has CDR1 KGHSH and CDR2 LQKENI. The CDR3 runs to 14 residues. Trimming took 4 bases from V and 8 from J; bases not matched to a gene: 7. The CDR3 loop is CASSQGQGVIGYTF. The CDR3 region has the DNA TGTGCCAGCTCACAAGGACAGGGGGTAATAGGCTACACCTTC.

The chain uses TRBV6-5 and TRBJ1-3, with TRBD1 matching over 9 bases. CDR1 is MNHEY and CDR2 is SVGAGI in the germline V gene. The CDR3 consists of 15 residues. V lost 2 bases to trimming and J lost 2 bases; unmatched junction nucleotides: 1. As DNA, the CDR3 is TGTGCCAGCAGTTACGGGACAGGGCCTGGAAACACCATATATTTT. Residues: CASSYGTGPGNTIYF.

This rearrangement joins TRBV5-1 to TRBJ2-1, with a possible D match to TRBD2 (5 bases). Trimming left V 0 bases short and J 5 bases short, with 9 bases between. The CDR3 has 14 amino acids. Germline assignment: CDR1 SGHRS and CDR2 YFSETQ. CDR3 bases: TGCGCCAGCAGCTTGGGTCTGAGGGACAATGAGCAGTTCTTC. Protein sequence: CASSLGLRDNEQFF.

This clone has a handful of counts. The chain uses TRBV19 and TRBJ1-1, with D tentatively TRBD1 (5 bases). CDR3 length: 13 residues. Deletions cut 6 bases from V and 2 bases from J, with 10 bases between. CDR1 LNHDA and CDR2 SQIVND come from the germline V gene (reference sequence). As DNA, the CDR3 is TGTGCCAGTAGCGAGACAGACAACACTGAAGCTTTCTTT. Amino acid sequence: CASSETDNTEAFF. Variable domain in full (rest from reference TRBV19 and TRBJ1-1): DGGITQSPKYLFRKEGQNVTLSCEQNLNHDAMYWYRQDPGQGLRLIYYSQIVNDFQKGDIAEGYSVSREKKESFPLTVTSAQKNPTAFYLCASSETDNTEAFFGQGTRLTVV.

As concerns this clone: Other DNA sequences of this sample code for an identical CDR3. This chain links TRBV5-1 with TRBJ1-1; the D is unclear. The germline V and J ends were trimmed by 1 base and 1 base, with 5 bases remaining between them. This CDR3 has 13 amino acids. In germline, CDR1 is SGHRS, CDR2 YFSETQ. This CDR3 is CASSLTGNTEAFF. CDR3 nucleotide sequence: TGCGCCAGCAGCTTGACCGGGAACACTGAAGCTTTCTTT. The full variable domain, rest sourced from reference TRBV5-1 and TRBJ1-1, is KAGVTQTPRYLIKTRGQQVTLSCSPISGHRSVSWYQQTPGQGLQFLFEYFSETQRNKGNFPGRFSGRQFSNSRSEMNVSTLELGDSALYLCASSLTGNTEAFFGQGTRLTVV.

The chain employs TRBV4-3 and TRBJ2-1, with 9 bases fitting TRBD1. CDR1 is LGHNA, CDR2 YSLEER, per germline. The CDR3 has 17 amino acids. The V gene end was trimmed by 2 bases and the J gene end by 9 bases; junction bases not matched to a gene: 14. CDR3 amino acids: CASSQYGTGREIGEQFF. Written as DNA, the CDR3 is TGCGCCAGCAGCCAATACGGGACAGGGAGGGAAATAGGTGAGCAGTTCTTC.

The chain links TRBV9 to TRBJ2-1; 8 nucleotides agree with TRBD2. Germline loops: CDR1 SGDLS, CDR2 YYNGEE. CDR3 length: 14 residues. Losses at the gene ends were 3 bases for V and 8 bases for J; bases not matched to a gene: 7. CDR3 DNA sequence: TGTGCCAGCAGCGCCGGGACTAGAATCCATGAGCAGTTCTTC. Translating it yields CASSAGTRIHEQFF. Looking up the rest from reference TRBV9 and TRBJ2-1 gives the full variable domain: DSGVTQTPKHLITATGQRVTLRCSPRSGDLSVYWYQQSLDQGLQFLIQYYNGEERAKGNILERFSAQQFPDLHSELNLSSLELGDSALYFCASSAGTRIHEQFFGPGTRLTVL.

The CDR3 sequence is CASSTGTSGGAADTQYF. The CDR3 DNA sequence: TGCGCCAGCAGCACAGGGACTAGCGGGGGGGCAGCAGATACGCAGTATTTT. The rearrangement uses TRBV5-1 and TRBJ2-3; 16 nucleotides match TRBD2. The trim removed 4 bases at V and 4 bases at J, leaving 6 bases unmatched. The germline CDR1 and CDR2 sequences are SGHRS and YFSETQ. The CDR3 spans 17 residues.

J is TRBJ2-7 and V is TRBV11-2, with 7 nucleotides matching TRBD2. V dropped 4 bases and J dropped 1; count of bases not matched to a gene: 13. The CDR3 is 17 residues long. The germline gives CDR1 SGHAT, CDR2 FQNNGV. In DNA, the CDR3 is TGTGCCAGCAGCTCCGAACCTGGGGCGGGGGAGTCCTACGAGCAGTACTTC. It is translated as CASSSEPGAGESYEQYF.

The genes are TRBV27 and TRBJ1-5; TRBD1 matches 9 bases. The germline V gene has CDR1 MNHEY and CDR2 SMNVEV (reference sequence). The junction had 6 bases not matched to a gene; V was cut back by 6 bases and J by 6 bases. The CDR3 extends over 14 amino acids. The CDR3 loop is CASSGTGWSQPQHF. CDR3 sequence (DNA): TGTGCCAGCAGCGGGACAGGGTGGAGTCAGCCCCAGCATTTT.

This chain joins TRBV28 and TRBJ1-2; D possibly corresponds to TRBD1 (6 bases). Trimming pared 5 bases from V and 8 bases from J, leaving 12 bases between. The CDR3 length is 12 residues. Germline CDR1 and CDR2: MDHEN and SYDVKM. CDR3 protein: CASSQGGWGYTF. As DNA, the CDR3 is TGTGCCAGCAGTCAAGGGGGTTGGGGCTACACCTTC.